The 29 T cell receptor beta chains in this list originate from one sample, sequenced in a study of cytomegalovirus exposure and HLA in healthy donors. PCR primers comprised 60 Vbeta and 13 Jbeta primers. TCRdb keeps only in-frame clones here, not all; method: immunoSEQ multiplex PCR. Of about 200,000 clones listed, more than 75% are singletons. Input material: PBMCs. These receptors were taken from a male donor in good health and CMV-seronegative.

CDR3 in DNA: TGTGCCAGCAGTGAATCGGGGGGCGACACCGGGGAGCTGTTTTTT. Its protein product is CASSESGGDTGELFF. The genes are TRBV6-1 and TRBJ2-2, with D perhaps matching TRBD2 (7 bases). The CDR3 consists of 15 residues. Germline V gene sequence: CDR1 MNHNS, CDR2 SASEGT. The V end lost 2 bases, the J end lost 3 bases, and 10 bases lay between the germline ends.

The V call is TRBV19, the J call TRBJ2-2; TRBD1 matches at 9 bases. The V gene's germline CDR1 is LNHDA and CDR2 SQIVND (reference sequence). The V gene end was trimmed by 8 bases and the J gene end by 5 bases; junction bases not matched to a gene: 9. The CDR3 consists of 15 residues. CDR3 bases: TGTGCCAGTCTAACCGGGGACAGGGTTACCGGGGAGCTGTTTTTT. Its protein product is CASLTGDRVTGELFF.

This chain uses TRBV6-6 with TRBJ1-6; no clear D. Per the germline V gene, CDR1 is MNHNY and CDR2 is SVGAGI (reference sequence). This CDR3 region has 15 residues. Deletions cut 7 bases from V and 1 base from J, with 11 bases between. Here the CDR3 DNA reads TGTGCCAGCACCCGGGAGGGTTCCTATAATTCACCCCTCCACTTT. Protein: CASTREGSYNSPLHF.

This clone was recorded only once. The chain carries TRBV7-3 and TRBJ2-1; a weak D match, TRBD1 (6 bases). The V end lost 1 base, the J end lost 9 bases, and 16 bases lay between the germline ends. The V gene's germline CDR1 is SGHTA and CDR2 FQGTGA. The CDR3 sequence is 15 residues long. The chain's CDR3 is CASSLKGQGSGEQFF. CDR3 nucleotides: TGTGCCAGCAGCTTAAAAGGTCAGGGGAGTGGTGAGCAGTTCTTC. Full variable domain (outside the CDR3, taken from reference TRBV7-3 and TRBJ2-1): GAGVSQTPSNKVTEKGKYVELRCDPISGHTALYWYRQSLGQGPEFLIYFQGTGAADDSGLPNDRFFAVRPEGSVSTLKIQRTERGDSAVYLCASSLKGQGSGEQFFGPGTRLTVL.

The chain combines TRBV29-1 with TRBJ1-1; perhaps TRBD1 as D (5 bases). The length of the CDR3 is 12 residues. The germline V gene encodes CDR1 SQVTM and CDR2 ANQGSEA. V shed 5 bases and J shed 3 bases, with 10 bases lying between them. In DNA form, the CDR3 reads TGCAGCGTTAGGGGACTGTACACTGAAGCTTTCTTT. Residues: CSVRGLYTEAFF.

The genes are TRBV5-1 and TRBJ1-1; 7 bases are shared with TRBD1. The CDR3 totals 17 residues. Germline trimming cut 0 bases from V and 0 bases from J; bases unmatched to any gene: 8. Germline CDR1 and CDR2: SGHRS and YFSETQ. The CDR3 DNA reads TGCGCCAGCAGCTTGGCCCGACAGGGCCGAATGAACACTGAAGCTTTCTTT. It specifies CASSLARQGRMNTEAFF.

In regard to this clone: The same CDR3 can be traced to other DNA sequences in this sample. The chain joins TRBV2 to TRBJ2-7; TRBD2 might be the D (6 bases). The CDR3 runs 21 residues. V was cut by 2 bases and J by 3 bases, with 32 bases left in between. Looked up from germline, CDR1 is SNHLY and CDR2 is FYNNEI. CDR3 loop: CASSEPLSLDVAGGVIYEQYF. For the CDR3, the DNA is TGTGCCAGCAGTGAACCCCTCTCTTTGGACGTCGCCGGAGGGGTTATCTACGAGCAGTACTTC.

This rearrangement joins TRBV25-1 to TRBJ1-3; D is unclear. The CDR3 contains 13 residues. Per germline, CDR1 MGHDK and CDR2 SYGVNS. Trimming shortened V by 4 bases and J by 1 base, and 5 bases separated the two germline ends. The CDR3 DNA reads as TGTGCCAGCAGTGGCGTATCTGGAAACACCATATATTTT. Translated, it gives CASSGVSGNTIYF.

The DNA for the CDR3 is TGTGCCAGCAGCCCTAGACAGGGATTAGTGACCGGGGAGCTGTTTTTT. Its translation is CASSPRQGLVTGELFF. The rearrangement uses TRBV14 and TRBJ2-2, with 7 bases lining up with TRBD1. The CDR3 consists of 16 residues. With 4 bases clipped from V and 5 bases from J, the junction kept 10 bases outside the gene matches. Germline CDR1 reads SGHDN; CDR2 reads FVKESK.

The gene calls are TRBV30 and TRBJ2-5, with 9 nucleotides matching TRBD2. The end of the DNA is better explained by TRBJ2-7, so the J call may be wrong. Germline V CDR1 and CDR2: GTSNPN, SVGIG (reference sequence). CDR3 length: 13 amino acids. CDR3 nucleotides: TGTGCCTGGGGGACTAGCCGAACCTACGAGCAGTACTTC. It codes for CAWGTSRTYEQYF.

The J gene is TRBJ2-3, the V gene TRBV19, with 8 bases aligning to TRBD2. The CDR3 consists of 15 residues. Trimming cost V 2 bases and J 4 bases; bases outside gene matches: 5. Per the germline V gene, CDR1 is LNHDA and CDR2 is SQIVND (reference sequence). The CDR3 DNA is TGTGCCAGTAGTATAAGCGGGAGTGCTTCAGATACGCAGTATTTT. Its translation: CASSISGSASDTQYF.

The CDR3 loop is CAWSSGQAGNEKLFF. The DNA of the CDR3 is TGTGCCTGGAGTTCAGGACAGGCGGGTAATGAAAAACTGTTTTTT. The rearrangement links TRBV30 to TRBJ1-4, with 7 positions matching TRBD1. This CDR3 comprises 15 residues. CDR1 GTSNPN and CDR2 SVGIG come from the germline V gene (reference sequence). After removal of 2 bases from V and 4 bases from J, the junction contained 7 bases not matched to a gene.

The V gene is TRBV11-2, the J gene TRBJ2-5, with D possibly matching TRBD2 (6 bases). CDR1 is SGHAT, CDR2 FQNNGV, per germline. The CDR3 extends over 17 amino acids. Trimming took off 1 base at V and 3 bases at J, with 18 bases between the two ends. The CDR3, as DNA: TGTGCCAGCAGCTTAGTAGGAGGGATTGATGTGAAAGAGACCCAGTACTTC. This translates into CASSLVGGIDVKETQYF.

The chain uses TRBV25-1 and TRBJ2-7, with TRBD1 matching over 7 bases. CDR1 MGHDK and CDR2 SYGVNS come from the germline V gene. CDR3 length: 13 residues. V was clipped by 8 bases and J by 2 bases; unmatched bases: 6. CDR3 DNA sequence: TGTGCCAGCTGTGGAACAGGGGCCTACGAGCAGTACTTC. It encodes CASCGTGAYEQYF.

This clone was seen only a few times. The chain employs TRBV5-4 and TRBJ2-6; 10 nucleotides match TRBD1. V lost 7 bases, J lost 3 bases, and 13 bases stayed unmatched. The length of the CDR3 is 18 residues. Germline values: CDR1 SGHNT, CDR2 YYREEE (reference sequence). The chain's CDR3 is CASGLGDRGIFGANVLTF. For the CDR3, the DNA is TGTGCCAGCGGCCTGGGGGACAGGGGAATATTTGGGGCCAACGTCCTGACTTTC.

The sample holds a few counts of this clone. This CDR3 is CASSITVNQPQHF. The CDR3 DNA reads TGTGCCAGTAGTATAACAGTCAATCAGCCCCAGCATTTT. The chain carries TRBV19 and TRBJ1-5; D remains unclear. With 2 bases removed from V and 3 bases from J, the gap between germline ends came to 5 bases. This CDR3 contains 13 residues. Germline V gene sequence: CDR1 LNHDA, CDR2 SQIVND (reference sequence).

This clone was observed a single time. This chain links TRBV7-6 with TRBJ2-5, with 8 bases aligning to TRBD1. V gave up 3 bases and J gave up 4 bases; unmatched junction bases: 7. Looked up from germline, CDR1 is SGHVS and CDR2 is FNYEAQ. The length of the CDR3 is 15 residues. Here the CDR3 reads CASSFGTGRGETQYF. CDR3 sequence (DNA): TGTGCCAGCAGCTTCGGGACAGGACGGGGAGAGACCCAGTACTTC.

The J gene is TRBJ2-7, the V gene TRBV2; TRBD2 is a possible D gene (5 bases). Trimming pared 0 bases from V and 5 bases from J, leaving 8 bases between. Germline V lookup: CDR1 SNHLY, CDR2 FYNNEI. CDR3 length: 13 amino acids. The CDR3 DNA follows: TGTGCCAGCAGTGAAGCGCGGAGGAACGAGCAGTACTTC. Its protein is CASSEARRNEQYF.

This clone was seen a handful of times. The chain recombines TRBV2 with TRBJ1-1; D uncertain. The germline V and J ends were trimmed by 7 bases and 3 bases, with 12 bases remaining between them. Germline loops: CDR1 SNHLY, CDR2 FYNNEI. The CDR3 is made up of 13 amino acids. The CDR3, as DNA: TGTGCCAGCACCCTCGGTCTGGACACTGAAGCTTTCTTT. Protein product: CASTLGLDTEAFF. Filled out from reference TRBV2 and TRBJ1-1, the complete variable domain reads EPEVTQTPSHQVTQMGQEVILRCVPISNHLYFYWYRQILGQKVEFLVSFYNNEISEKSEIFDDQFSVERPDGSNFTLKIRSTKLEDSAMYFCASTLGLDTEAFFGQGTRLTVV.

The chain carries TRBV29-1 and TRBJ2-7; 9 nucleotides match TRBD2. The CDR3 runs 12 residues. Germline loops: CDR1 SQVTM, CDR2 ANQGSEA. V shed 4 bases and J 6 bases; nucleotides not matched to a gene: 4. CDR3 residues: CSVGREGLEQYF. The CDR3 nucleotides are TGCAGCGTTGGGCGGGAGGGCCTCGAGCAGTACTTC.

This chain connects TRBV6-6 to TRBJ1-5; 9 bases match TRBD1. CDR1 is MNHNY and CDR2 is SVGAGI in the germline V gene (reference sequence). This CDR3 region has 16 residues. V dropped 2 bases and J dropped 6; count of bases not matched to a gene: 8. CDR3 protein: CASSYPTGGMTQPQHF. The CDR3 bases are TGTGCCAGCAGTTACCCGACAGGGGGTATGACTCAGCCCCAGCATTTT.

The rearrangement uses TRBV15 and TRBJ2-4, with a tentative D call TRBD1 (5 bases). The CDR3 has 16 amino acids. Germline CDR1 is LNHNV and CDR2 is YYDKDF (reference sequence). V lost 6 bases, J lost 0 bases, and 15 bases lay in between. CDR3 sequence (DNA): TGTGCCACCAGGAACTGGGGCAGTGAAGCCAAAAACATTCAGTACTTC. This gives the protein CATRNWGSEAKNIQYF.

The V and J genes are TRBV11-2 and TRBJ2-1; TRBD2 aligns across 8 bases. V shed 3 bases, J shed 7 bases, and the junction held 14 bases outside the gene matches. The germline CDR1 and CDR2 sequences are SGHAT and FQNNGV. The CDR3 runs 17 residues. The CDR3 coding sequence is TGTGCCAGCAGCTTTTCGACCGAGCGGGAGAAAGGGAATGAGCAGTTCTTC. Residues: CASSFSTEREKGNEQFF.

The gene calls are TRBV10-3 and TRBJ2-3; 7 nucleotides line up with TRBD2. CDR1 and CDR2 (germline): ENHRY, SYGVKD. This CDR3 region has 14 residues. Unmatched junction bases numbered 10, after V lost 9 bases and J lost 4 bases. As DNA, the CDR3 is TGTGCCATATCCCGCGGGAGAGGCGCAGATACGCAGTATTTT. Amino acid sequence: CAISRGRGADTQYF.

This chain joins TRBV6-5 and TRBJ1-1, with D maybe TRBD1 (5 bases). This CDR3 region has 11 residues. V lost 6 bases and J 7 bases, leaving 9 bases between the germline ends. From germline, CDR1 is MNHEY and CDR2 SVGAGI. The CDR3 loop is CASRRQNEAFF. The CDR3 coding sequence is TGTGCCAGCAGAAGACAGAATGAAGCTTTCTTT.

V is TRBV5-6 and J is TRBJ2-1; TRBD2 agrees at 8 bases. Unmatched junction bases numbered 14, after V lost 3 bases and J lost 9 bases. Germline lookup yields CDR1 SGHDT and CDR2 YYEEEE. This CDR3 is built from 16 residues. CDR3 DNA sequence: TGTGCCAGCAGCTCGGGGGGACTAGGGCCTTTTTCTGAGCAGTTCTTC. Encoded protein: CASSSGGLGPFSEQFF.

V is TRBV11-3 and J is TRBJ2-3; D unclear. Germline V lookup: CDR1 SGHNT, CDR2 YENEEA. V was shortened by 4 bases and J by 5 bases, with 7 bases between the two germline ends. The CDR3 runs 12 residues. In nucleotides, the CDR3 is TGTGCCAGCAGCTCTAACGGAGATACGCAGTATTTT. The encoded protein is CASSSNGDTQYF.

The chain carries TRBV6-5 and TRBJ1-1; perhaps TRBD1 as D (6 bases). Looked up from germline, CDR1 is MNHEY and CDR2 is SVGAGI. The germline V and J ends were trimmed by 6 bases and 6 bases, with 14 bases remaining between them. CDR3 size: 13 residues. The CDR3 DNA follows: TGTGCCAGCAGCCAAACAGGGCCGGCTGAAGCTTTCTTT. Its translation: CASSQTGPAEAFF.

The V gene is TRBV7-9, the J gene TRBJ1-2, with a possible D match to TRBD1 (5 bases). V gave up 7 bases and J gave up 8 bases, with 14 bases separating them. The CDR3 spans 12 residues. Germline CDR1 SEHNR, CDR2 FQNEAQ (reference sequence). In DNA, the CDR3 is TGTGCCAGCATCGGGGGGGACGGGGGCTACACCTTC. Translation gives CASIGGDGGYTF. Supplemented by reference TRBV7-9 and TRBJ1-2, the full variable domain reads DTGVSQNPRHKITKRGQNVTFRCDPISEHNRLYWYRQTLGQGPEFLTYFQNEAQLEKSRLLSDRFSAERPKGSFSTLEIQRTEQGDSAMYLCASIGGDGGYTFGSGTRLTVV.